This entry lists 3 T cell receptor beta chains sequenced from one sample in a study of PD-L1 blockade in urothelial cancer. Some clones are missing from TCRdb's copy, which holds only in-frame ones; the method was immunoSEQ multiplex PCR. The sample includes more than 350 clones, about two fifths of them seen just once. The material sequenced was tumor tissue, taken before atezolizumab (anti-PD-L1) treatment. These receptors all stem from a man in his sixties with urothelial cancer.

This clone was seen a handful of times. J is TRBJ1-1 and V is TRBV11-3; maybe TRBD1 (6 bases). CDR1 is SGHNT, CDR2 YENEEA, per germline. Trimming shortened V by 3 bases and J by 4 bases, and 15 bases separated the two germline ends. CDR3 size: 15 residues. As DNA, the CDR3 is TGTGCCAGCAGCTTCGGCAGGGGCTCGCCCACTGAAGCTTTCTTT. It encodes CASSFGRGSPTEAFF.

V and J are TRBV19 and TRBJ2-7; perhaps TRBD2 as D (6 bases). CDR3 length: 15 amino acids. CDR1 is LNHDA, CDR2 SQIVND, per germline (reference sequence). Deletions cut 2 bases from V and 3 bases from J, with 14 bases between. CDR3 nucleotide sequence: TGTGCCAGTAGTATATCTTGGGGACTCCTCTACGAGCAGTACTTC. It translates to CASSISWGLLYEQYF.

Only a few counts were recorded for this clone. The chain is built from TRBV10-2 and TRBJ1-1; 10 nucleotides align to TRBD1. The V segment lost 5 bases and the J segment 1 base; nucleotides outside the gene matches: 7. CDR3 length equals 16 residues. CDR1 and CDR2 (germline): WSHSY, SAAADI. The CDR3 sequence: CASSRQGAWGNTEAFF. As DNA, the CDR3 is TGCGCCAGCAGTCGACAGGGGGCGTGGGGGAACACTGAAGCTTTCTTT.